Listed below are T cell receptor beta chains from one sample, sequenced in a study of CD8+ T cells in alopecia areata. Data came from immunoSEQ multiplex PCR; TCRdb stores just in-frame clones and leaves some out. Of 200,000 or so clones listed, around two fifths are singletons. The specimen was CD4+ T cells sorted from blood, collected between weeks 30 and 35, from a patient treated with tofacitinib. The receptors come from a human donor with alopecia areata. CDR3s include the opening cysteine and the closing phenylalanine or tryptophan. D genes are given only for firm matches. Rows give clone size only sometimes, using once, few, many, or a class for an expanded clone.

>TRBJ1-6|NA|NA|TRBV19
TGTGCCAGTAGTATCGGCGGGTGGAGAGTCCACTTT
CASSIGGWRVHF
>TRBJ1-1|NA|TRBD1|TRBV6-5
TGTGCCAGCAGACCACCGCAGGGGGTCCAGGGAGCTTTCTTT
CASRPPQGVQGAFF
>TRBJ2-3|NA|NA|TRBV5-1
TGCGCCAGCAGCTCGGTCGCGGCTAGCACAGATACGCAGTATTTT
CASSSVAASTDTQYF
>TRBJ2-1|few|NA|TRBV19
TGTGCCAGTAGTAGTCCATTCTACAATGAGCAGTTCTTC
CASSSPFYNEQFF
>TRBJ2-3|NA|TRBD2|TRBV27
TGTGCCAGCAAGGGAGGGTTCACAGATACGCAGTATTTT
CASKGGFTDTQYF
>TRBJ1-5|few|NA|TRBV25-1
TGTGCCAGCAGCGAGGGCGGGGATCAGCCCCAGCATTTT
CASSEGGDQPQHF
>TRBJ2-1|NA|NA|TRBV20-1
TGCAGTGCTGGGGGGTGGAATGAGCAGTTCTTC
CSAGGWNEQFF
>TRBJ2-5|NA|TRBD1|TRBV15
TGTGCCACCAGCCTAGACAACTTCCAGGGGGTACAAGAGACCCAGTACTTC
CATSLDNFQGVQETQYF
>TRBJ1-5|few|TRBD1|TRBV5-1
TGCGCCAGCAGCTTTACAGGGGCTGGGGCCCAGCATTTT
CASSFTGAGAQHF
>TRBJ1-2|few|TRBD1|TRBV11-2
TGTGCCAGCAGCCAAATTGGACAGGGGGCCTCTGGCTACACCTTC
CASSQIGQGASGYTF
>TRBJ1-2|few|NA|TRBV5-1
TGCGCCAGCAGCTTGGACGGGGATCTGGGCTACACCTTC
CASSLDGDLGYTF
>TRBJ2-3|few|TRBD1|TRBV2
TGTGCCAGCAGGGGGACAGGTCAGCTCACAGATACGCAGTATTTT
CASRGTGQLTDTQYF
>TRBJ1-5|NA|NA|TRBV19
TGTGCCAGTAGTATGGGCTTCTTTAATCAGCCCCAGCATTTT
CASSMGFFNQPQHF
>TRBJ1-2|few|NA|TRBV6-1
TGTGCCAGCAGTTTAGTGGGTTATGGGGATGGCTACACCTTC
CASSLVGYGDGYTF
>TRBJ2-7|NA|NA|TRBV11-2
TGTGCCAGCAGCCCCTTTACAGGGCCCGAGCAGTACTTC
CASSPFTGPEQYF
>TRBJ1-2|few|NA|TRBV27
TGTGCCAGCAGTTTCGGCCTACGCACTAACTATGGCTACACCTTC
CASSFGLRTNYGYTF
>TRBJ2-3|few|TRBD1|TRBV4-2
TGTGCCAGCAGCCTCGGACAGGGCCGCACAGATACGCAGTATTTT
CASSLGQGRTDTQYF
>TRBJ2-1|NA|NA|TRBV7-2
TGTGCCAGCAGCGGGGATTTCGGGCCCTACAATGAGCAGTTCTTC
CASSGDFGPYNEQFF
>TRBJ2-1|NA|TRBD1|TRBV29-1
TGCAGCGTTGACTTAGGCAGGGGGCTGTCGAATGAGCAGTTCTTC
CSVDLGRGLSNEQFF
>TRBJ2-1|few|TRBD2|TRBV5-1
TGCGCCAGCAGCCTAACTCCCGGGACTAGCTACAATGAGCAGTTCTTC
CASSLTPGTSYNEQFF
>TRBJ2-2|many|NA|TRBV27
TGTGCCAGCAGGCCTGAGACGAACACCGGGGAGCTGTTTTTT
CASRPETNTGELFF
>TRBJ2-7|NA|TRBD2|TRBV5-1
TGCGCCAGCAGCCGAGCCGGGACTAGGTCCTCCTACGAGCAGTACTTC
CASSRAGTRSSYEQYF
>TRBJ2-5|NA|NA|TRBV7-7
TGTGCTAGCAGCTTAGCCCTAGATGCGAGGGAGACCCAGTACTTC
CASSLALDARETQYF
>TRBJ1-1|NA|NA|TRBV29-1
TGCAGCGTCCTCCAAGGGCCTACGAACACTGAAGCTTTCTTT
CSVLQGPTNTEAFF
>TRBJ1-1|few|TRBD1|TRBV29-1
TGCAGCGCTGGGGACAGTGAAGCTTTCTTT
CSAGDSEAFF
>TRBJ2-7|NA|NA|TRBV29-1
TGCAGCGTGGGGGACACTACCTACGAGCAGTACTTC
CSVGDTTYEQYF
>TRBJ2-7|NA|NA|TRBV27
TGTGCCAGCAGTTTAAACGGGTTGGGCTACGAGCAGTACTTC
CASSLNGLGYEQYF
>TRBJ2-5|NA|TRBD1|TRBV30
TGTGCCTGGACGACAGGGATGGTGCAGACCCAGTACTTC
CAWTTGMVQTQYF